This TCR beta chain appears in the sequencing data of a study of T cell clonality in common variable immunodeficiency. Patients and controls were mostly of Caucasian heritage. This table comes from immunoSEQ multiplex PCR, and its TCRdb copy is limited to in-frame clones, with some not included. Singletons are absent from the sample, which has around 55,000 clones. The CDR3 extends over 17 amino acids. Germline-derived CDR1 and CDR2 are LGHNA and YNFKEQ. The study, taken as a whole, reports: In common variable immunodeficiency, TCR beta chains reportedly carried fewer deletions and N-nucleotide insertions. Authors noted CVID clonality's cause needs subpopulation repertoire sequencing.

This clone has at least ten counts. Its specificity is unknown. Germline and junction disagree at one end, which may indicate a read error. The missing CDR3 end, 3 residues past where the read stops, is filled in from the germline J gene. The chain links TRBV4-2 to TRBJ2-1; 14 bases agree with TRBD2. This TCR was recovered from a person between 18 and 70 years old in good health. The sequenced sample consisted of peripheral blood mononuclear cells. The covered CDR3 bases are TGCGCCAGCAGCCAAGCTGGACTAGCGGGAGGAGTGAGTGAG. Its translation: CASSQAGLAGGVSE. The full CDR3 protein is CASSQAGLAGGVSEQFF.